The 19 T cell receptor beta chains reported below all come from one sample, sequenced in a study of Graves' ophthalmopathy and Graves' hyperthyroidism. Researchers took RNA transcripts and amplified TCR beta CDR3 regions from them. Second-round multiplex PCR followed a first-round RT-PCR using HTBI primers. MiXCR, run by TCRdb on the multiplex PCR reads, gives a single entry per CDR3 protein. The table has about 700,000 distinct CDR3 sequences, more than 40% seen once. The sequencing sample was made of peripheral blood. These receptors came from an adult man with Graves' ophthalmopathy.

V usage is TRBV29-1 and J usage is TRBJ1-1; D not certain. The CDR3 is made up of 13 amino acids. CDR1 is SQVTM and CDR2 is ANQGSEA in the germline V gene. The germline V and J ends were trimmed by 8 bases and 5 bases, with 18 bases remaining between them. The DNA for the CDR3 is TGCAGCTTGGCCGGCGGGTATGATACTGAAGCTTTCTTT. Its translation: CSLAGGYDTEAFF.

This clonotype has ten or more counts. DNA of the CDR3: TGTGCCAGCAGCTTATTTGAGGGAGAGGGCTACACCTTC. Residues: CASSLFEGEGYTF. The V call is TRBV7-2, the J call TRBJ1-2; D gene unclear. V gave up 2 bases and J gave up 8 bases, with 12 bases separating them. Germline-derived CDR1 and CDR2 are SGHTA and FQGNSA. This CDR3 spans 13 amino acids.

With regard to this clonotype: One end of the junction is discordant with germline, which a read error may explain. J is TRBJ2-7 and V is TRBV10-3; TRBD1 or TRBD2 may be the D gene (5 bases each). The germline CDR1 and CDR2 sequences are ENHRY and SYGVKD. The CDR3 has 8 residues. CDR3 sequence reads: CASGSQHF. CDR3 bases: TGTGCCTCAGGGAGCCAGCACTTC.

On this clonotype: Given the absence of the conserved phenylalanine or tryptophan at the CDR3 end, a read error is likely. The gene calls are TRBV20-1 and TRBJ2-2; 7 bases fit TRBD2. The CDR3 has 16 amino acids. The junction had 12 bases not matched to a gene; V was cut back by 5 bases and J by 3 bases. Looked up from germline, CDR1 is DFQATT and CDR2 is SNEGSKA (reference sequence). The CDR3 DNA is TGCAGTGCTCTCCCCTCGGGGGGAGTGTACACCGGGGAGCTGTTTATT. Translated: CSALPSGGVYTGELFI.

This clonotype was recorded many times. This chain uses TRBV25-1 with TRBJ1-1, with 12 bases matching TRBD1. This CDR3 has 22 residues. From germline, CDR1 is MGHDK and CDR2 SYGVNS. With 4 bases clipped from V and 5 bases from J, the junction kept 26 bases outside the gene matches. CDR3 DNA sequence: TGTGCCAGCAGTGCTCGCAGGCGGGACAGGGGGCTTACGCTTTGGGTTTGGACTGAAGCTTTCTTT. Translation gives CASSARRRDRGLTLWVWTEAFF.

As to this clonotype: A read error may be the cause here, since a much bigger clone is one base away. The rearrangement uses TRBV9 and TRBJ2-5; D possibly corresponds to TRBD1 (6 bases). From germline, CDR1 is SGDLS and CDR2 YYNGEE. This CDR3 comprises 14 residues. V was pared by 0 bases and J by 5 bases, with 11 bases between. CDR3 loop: CASSVELGAETQYF. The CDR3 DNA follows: TGTGCCAGCAGCGTAGAACTGGGGGCGGAGACCCAGTACTTC. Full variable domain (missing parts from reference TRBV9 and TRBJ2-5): DSGVTQTPKHLITATGQRVTLRCSPRSGDLSVYWYQQSLDQGLQFLIQYYNGEERAKGNILERFSAQQFPDLHSELNLSSLELGDSALYFCASSVELGAETQYFGPGTRLLVL.

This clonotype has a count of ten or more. The CDR3 nucleotides are TGTGCCAGCAGCTTTAGCGGGAGAGACTACGAGCAGTACTTC. Translated, it gives CASSFSGRDYEQYF. The chain joins TRBV7-9 to TRBJ2-7; 9 bases are a match to TRBD2. Germline V gene sequence: CDR1 SEHNR, CDR2 FQNEAQ (reference sequence). V shed 3 bases, J shed 3 bases, and the junction held 3 bases outside the gene matches. The CDR3 covers 14 residues. The full variable domain, with the rest looked up from reference TRBV7-9 and TRBJ2-7, is DTGVSQNPRHKITKRGQNVTFRCDPISEHNRLYWYRQTLGQGPEFLTYFQNEAQLEKSRLLSDRFSAERPKGSFSTLEIQRTEQGDSAMYLCASSFSGRDYEQYFGPGTRLTVT.

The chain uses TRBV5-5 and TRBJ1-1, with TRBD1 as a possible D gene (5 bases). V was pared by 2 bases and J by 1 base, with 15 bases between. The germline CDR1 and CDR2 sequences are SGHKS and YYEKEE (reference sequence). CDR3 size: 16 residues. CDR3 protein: CASSFRGGTANTEAFF. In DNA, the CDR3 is TGTGCCAGCAGCTTTCGGGGGGGGACGGCGAACACTGAAGCTTTCTTT.

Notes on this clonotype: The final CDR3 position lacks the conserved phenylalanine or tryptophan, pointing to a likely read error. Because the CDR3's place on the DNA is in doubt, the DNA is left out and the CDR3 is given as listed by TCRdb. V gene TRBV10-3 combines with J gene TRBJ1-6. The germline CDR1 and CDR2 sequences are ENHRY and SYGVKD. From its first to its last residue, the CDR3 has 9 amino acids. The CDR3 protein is CASSGQDPS.

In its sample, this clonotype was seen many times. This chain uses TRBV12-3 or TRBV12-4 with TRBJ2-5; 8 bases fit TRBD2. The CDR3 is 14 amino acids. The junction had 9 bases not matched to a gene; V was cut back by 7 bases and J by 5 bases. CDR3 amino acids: CASNLGLGAETQYF. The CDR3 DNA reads TGTGCCAGCAATTTGGGACTAGGGGCTGAGACCCAGTACTTC.

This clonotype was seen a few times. CDR3 sequence reads: CASSPRGYTF. DNA for the CDR3: TGTGCCAGCAGCCCTAGGGGCTACACCTTC. The V call is TRBV2, the J call TRBJ1-2, with no clear D. The germline V gene encodes CDR1 SNHLY and CDR2 FYNNEI. V lost 6 bases to trimming and J lost 8 bases, with 7 bases between them. This CDR3 has 10 amino acids.

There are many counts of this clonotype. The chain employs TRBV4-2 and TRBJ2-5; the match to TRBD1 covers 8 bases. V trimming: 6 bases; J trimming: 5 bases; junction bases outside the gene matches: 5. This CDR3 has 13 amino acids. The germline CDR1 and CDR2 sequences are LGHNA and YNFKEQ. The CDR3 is CASRTTGEETQYF. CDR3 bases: TGTGCCAGCAGGACGACAGGGGAGGAGACCCAGTACTTC.

CDR3 sequence (DNA): TGTGCCAGCAGCAGGGAGGGGACTAGTTGGAACAATGAGCAGTTCTTC. Residues: CASSREGTSWNNEQFF. The chain uses TRBV7-2 and TRBJ2-1; 8 nucleotides align to TRBD2. The CDR3 is 16 residues long. The germline CDR1 and CDR2 sequences are SGHTA and FQGNSA. The junction had 11 bases not matched to a gene; V was cut back by 5 bases and J by 5 bases.

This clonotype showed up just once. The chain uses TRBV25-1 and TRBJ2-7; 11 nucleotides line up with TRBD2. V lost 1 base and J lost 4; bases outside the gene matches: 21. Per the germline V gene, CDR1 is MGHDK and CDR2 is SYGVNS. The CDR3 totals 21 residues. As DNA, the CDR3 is TGTGCCAGCAGTGAATCATATCCCTTGGGGACTAGCGGCCTCAGCCCTTACGAGCAGTACTTC. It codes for CASSESYPLGTSGLSPYEQYF.

Here the CDR3 reads CASSDFRVRKETQYF. The DNA for the CDR3 is TGTGCCAGCAGTGACTTTCGGGTCAGGAAAGAGACCCAGTACTTC. V usage is TRBV25-1 and J usage is TRBJ2-5; D unclear. The CDR3 has 15 residues. Per the germline V gene, CDR1 is MGHDK and CDR2 is SYGVNS. V was clipped by 3 bases and J by 3 bases, with 14 bases between them.

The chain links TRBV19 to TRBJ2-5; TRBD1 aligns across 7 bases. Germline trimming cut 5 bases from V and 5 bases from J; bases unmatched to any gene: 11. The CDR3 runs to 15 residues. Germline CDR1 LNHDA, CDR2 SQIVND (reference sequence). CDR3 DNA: TGTGCCAGTAGTCTCGGTGAACAGGGGCTGGAGACCCAGTACTTC. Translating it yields CASSLGEQGLETQYF. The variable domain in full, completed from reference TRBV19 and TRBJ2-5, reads DGGITQSPKYLFRKEGQNVTLSCEQNLNHDAMYWYRQDPGQGLRLIYYSQIVNDFQKGDIAEGYSVSREKKESFPLTVTSAQKNPTAFYLCASSLGEQGLETQYFGPGTRLLVL.

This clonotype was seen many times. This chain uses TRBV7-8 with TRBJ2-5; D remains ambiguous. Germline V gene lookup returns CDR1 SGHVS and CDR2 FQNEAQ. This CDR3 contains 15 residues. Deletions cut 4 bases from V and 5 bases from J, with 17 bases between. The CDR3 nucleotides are TGTGCCAGCAGCTCCGTCCCAGTCCGCGGTGAGACCCAGTACTTC. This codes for CASSSVPVRGETQYF.

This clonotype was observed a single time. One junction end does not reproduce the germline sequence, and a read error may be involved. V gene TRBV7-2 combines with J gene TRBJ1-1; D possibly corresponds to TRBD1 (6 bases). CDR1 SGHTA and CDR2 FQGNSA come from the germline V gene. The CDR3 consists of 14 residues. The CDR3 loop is CASSLVLGDTEALF. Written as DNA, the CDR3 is TGTGCCAGCAGCTTAGTTCTGGGGGACACTGAAGCTCTCTTT.

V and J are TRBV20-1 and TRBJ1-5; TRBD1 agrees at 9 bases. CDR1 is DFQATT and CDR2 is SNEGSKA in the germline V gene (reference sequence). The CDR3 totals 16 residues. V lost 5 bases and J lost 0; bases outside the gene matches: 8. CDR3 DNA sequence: TGCAGTGCTCCGGGACAGGGTTCAGATAGCAATCAGCCCCAGCATTTT. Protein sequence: CSAPGQGSDSNQPQHF.